What follows are 15 T cell receptor beta chains derived from one specimen sequenced in a study of long-term antiretroviral therapy in people with HIV. Run at survey level, the immunoSEQ assay was version v3.0. Libraries were prepared by immunoSEQ multiplex PCR; TCRdb keeps only in-frame clonotypes and omits some of them. The profile shows about 25,000 clones, roughly 85% of them singletons. The sequencing here drew on unsorted PBMCs, taken 1.2 years after starting antiretroviral therapy. These TCRs come from a man aged 45-65 years with HIV.

J is TRBJ1-1 and V is TRBV11-1; D might be TRBD1 (5 bases). The CDR3 sequence is 13 residues long. The V end lost 3 bases, the J end lost 5 bases, and 10 bases lay between the germline ends. Germline V gene lookup returns CDR1 SGHAT and CDR2 FQDESV (reference sequence). The CDR3 sequence: CASSFTWGTEAFF. Written as DNA, the CDR3 is TGTGCCAGCAGCTTCACTTGGGGGACTGAAGCTTTCTTT.

The chain links TRBV27 to TRBJ1-1; D is undetermined. CDR1 is MNHEY and CDR2 is SMNVEV in the germline V gene (reference sequence). V was trimmed by 5 bases and J by 4 bases, leaving 11 bases between them. This CDR3 contains 13 residues. CDR3 in amino acids: CASSLTKVTEAFF. The CDR3 coding sequence is TGTGCCAGCAGTCTCACAAAGGTCACTGAAGCTTTCTTT.

V usage is TRBV6-4 and J usage is TRBJ2-1; TRBD2 matches 12 bases. There are 15 residues in the CDR3. CDR1 and CDR2 from the germline V gene are MRHNA and SNTAGT. The junction had 1 base not matched to a gene; V was cut back by 4 bases and J by 3 bases. The CDR3 loop is CASSASGGGYNEQFF. The CDR3 nucleotides read TGTGCCAGCAGTGCTAGCGGGGGGGGCTACAATGAGCAGTTCTTC.

This sequence joins TRBV4-3 and TRBJ1-4, with D hard to call. Looked up from germline, CDR1 is LGHNA and CDR2 is YSLEER. Trimming left V 0 bases short and J 1 base short, with 9 bases between. The CDR3 totals 16 residues. The chain's CDR3 is CASSQDSTLTNEKLFF. CDR3 sequence (DNA): TGCGCCAGCAGCCAAGATTCAACACTAACTAATGAAAAACTGTTTTTT.

The chain joins TRBV2 to TRBJ1-4; D gene uncertain. This CDR3 comprises 15 residues. Germline values: CDR1 SNHLY, CDR2 FYNNEI. V shed 7 bases and J shed 0 bases, with 12 bases lying between them. The DNA of the CDR3 is TGTGCCAGCAAGAGGGTTTCGGCAACTAATGAAAAACTGTTTTTT. It is translated as CASKRVSATNEKLFF.

The chain combines TRBV25-1 with TRBJ2-7; 9 bases fit TRBD1. CDR3 length equals 13 residues. V was clipped by 7 bases and J by 6 bases; unmatched bases: 7. Germline CDR1 and CDR2: MGHDK and SYGVNS. The CDR3 nucleotides are TGTGCCAGCACCCAGCCGACAGGGGGCGAGCAGTACTTC. Translation: CASTQPTGGEQYF.

The CDR3 nucleotides are TGTGCCTGGACCGAGTTGAGAGGGCGGAGGACTGAAGCTTTCTTT. Residues: CAWTELRGRRTEAFF. V is TRBV30 and J is TRBJ1-1; no definite D call. The germline V gene has CDR1 GTSNPN and CDR2 SVGIG (reference sequence). The CDR3 covers 15 residues. The V gene lost 4 bases and the J gene lost 5 bases, with 20 bases spanning the gap.

The rearrangement uses TRBV5-1 and TRBJ2-1, with 12 nucleotides matching TRBD2. Trimming at V came to 0 bases and at J to 8 bases, leaving 12 bases not matched to a gene. CDR3 length: 18 residues. CDR1 and CDR2 (germline): SGHRS, YFSETQ. The CDR3 coding sequence is TGCGCCAGCAGCTTGGCCAGGACTAGCGGGGAGCTTTTGGATGAGCAGTTCTTC. It is translated as CASSLARTSGELLDEQFF.

The chain links TRBV14 to TRBJ2-7; D is perhaps TRBD2 (5 bases). The V gene's germline CDR1 is SGHDN and CDR2 FVKESK. V was cut by 10 bases and J by 4 bases, with 20 bases left in between. There are 14 residues in the CDR3. The CDR3 is CATVRWRWEYEQYF. The CDR3 region has the DNA TGTGCCACAGTCCGGTGGAGGTGGGAGTACGAGCAGTACTTC.

This clone was counted only a few times. V usage is TRBV19 and J usage is TRBJ2-7; a possible D gene is TRBD2 (6 bases). V was trimmed by 1 base and J by 3 bases, leaving 10 bases between them. The CDR3 extends over 14 amino acids. Germline values: CDR1 LNHDA, CDR2 SQIVND (reference sequence). The CDR3 nucleotides read TGTGCCAGTAGTATAGCCTCGGGGGACTACGAGCAGTACTTC. It specifies CASSIASGDYEQYF.

The chain has TRBV6-1 and TRBJ2-3, with D perhaps matching TRBD1 (6 bases). CDR3 length: 14 amino acids. The V end was cut by 2 bases, the J end by 0 bases, with 6 bases between. CDR1 is MNHNS and CDR2 is SASEGT in the germline V gene. The CDR3, as DNA: TGTGCCAGCAGTGAAACAGGGAGCACAGATACGCAGTATTTT. Protein sequence: CASSETGSTDTQYF.

This chain joins TRBV9 and TRBJ2-5; 11 bases are shared with TRBD2. Germline assignment: CDR1 SGDLS and CDR2 YYNGEE. J gave up 0 bases and V 3 bases, and 7 bases lay outside the gene matches. The CDR3 runs to 17 residues. CDR3 loop: CASSASGGPQYQETQYF. The DNA for the CDR3 is TGTGCCAGCAGCGCTAGCGGGGGGCCCCAGTACCAAGAGACCCAGTACTTC.

The chain carries TRBV9 and TRBJ1-1; D is uncertain. Per the germline V gene, CDR1 is SGDLS and CDR2 is YYNGEE. The CDR3 loop spans 14 amino acids. V shed 0 bases and J shed 3 bases, with 9 bases lying between them. CDR3 region: CASSVGGGHTEAFF. In DNA, the CDR3 is TGTGCCAGCAGCGTAGGGGGAGGGCACACTGAAGCTTTCTTT.

V gene TRBV30 combines with J gene TRBJ1-6; possible D gene TRBD1, 5 bases. Trimming left V 1 base short and J 7 bases short, with 11 bases between. Germline V lookup: CDR1 GTSNPN, CDR2 SVGIG (reference sequence). CDR3 length equals 14 residues. In nucleotides, the CDR3 is TGTGCCTGGAGTGGGGGCAGAACAAATTCACCCCTCCACTTT. Translating gives CAWSGGRTNSPLHF. Full variable domain (rest looked up from reference TRBV30 and TRBJ1-6): SQTIHQWPATLVQPVGSPLSLECTVEGTSNPNLYWYRQAAGRGLQLLFYSVGIGQISSEVPQNLSASRPQDRQFILSSKKLLLSDSGFYLCAWSGGRTNSPLHFGNGTRLTVT.

V gene TRBV5-6 combines with J gene TRBJ2-7; 7 bases are shared with TRBD1. The CDR3 extends over 14 amino acids. Trimming removed 4 bases from V and 3 bases from J; junction bases left unmatched: 7. Germline CDR1 is SGHDT and CDR2 is YYEEEE. CDR3 protein: CASSTTGILYEQYF. The CDR3 DNA reads as TGTGCCAGCAGCACGACAGGGATCCTCTACGAGCAGTACTTC.